These 22 T cell receptor beta chains originate from one sample sequenced in a study of regulatory T cells in long-lasting Graves disease. The time point here: newly diagnosed GD, antithyroid drugs for less than 3 months. Extracted RNA from PBMCs served as the source of the TCR library. TCR beta libraries were built with iRepertoire HTBI primers and Arm-PCR of CDR3 regions. MiXCR, applied by TCRdb to the multiplex PCR reads, yields one record per CDR3 protein. The sample includes about 540,000 distinct CDR3 sequences, about 13% of them seen just once. These records were also assigned to another study, of T cells in Graves' hyperthyroidism and ophthalmopathy.

Sequencing used peripheral blood mononuclear cells (PBMCs), obtained at new diagnosis, from a patient treated with antithyroid drugs. These receptors all stem from a man aged 30 to 45 with Graves disease.

This clonotype was found a few times. The chain uses TRBV20-1 and TRBJ1-1; maybe TRBD1 (6 bases). In germline, CDR1 is DFQATT, CDR2 SNEGSKA (reference sequence). Trimming pared 6 bases from V and 11 bases from J, leaving 13 bases between. The CDR3 covers 10 residues. In DNA, the CDR3 is TGCAGTGCAGGCCTTACAGGGGCTTTCTTT. Translating it yields CSAGLTGAFF.

This clonotype was observed a handful of times. A much larger clonotype is one base distant, so this may be a read error. The CDR3 end shows no conserved phenylalanine or tryptophan, and so a read error is likely. The chain joins TRBV2 to TRBJ1-2; no clear D gene. The CDR3 runs 13 residues. Trimming took 8 bases from V and 4 from J, leaving 14 bases between them. Germline CDR1 SNHLY, CDR2 FYNNEI. The CDR3 nucleotides read TGTGCCAGCGGAAACCCCGAGGGCTATGGCTACACCTCC. This translates into CASGNPEGYGYTS.

This clonotype was found a few times. One junction end disagrees with the germline gene, perhaps due to a read error. The chain carries TRBV3-1 and TRBJ1-3; D is undetermined. The length of the CDR3 is 15 residues. CDR1 LGHDT and CDR2 YNNKEL come from the germline V gene (reference sequence). CDR3 DNA: TGTACCAGCAGCCAAGGCGGATTCTCTGGAAACACCATATATTTT. It encodes CTSSQGGFSGNTIYF.

This clonotype was seen more than once but under ten times. As DNA, the CDR3 is TGTGCCAGTTCAGCTAGCTCATTACATCACACCGGGGAGCTGTTTTTT. Its translation: CASSASSLHHTGELFF. J is TRBJ2-2 and V is TRBV19; perhaps TRBD2 as D (5 bases). CDR3 length: 16 amino acids. Germline V gene lookup returns CDR1 LNHDA and CDR2 SQIVND (reference sequence). V was shortened by 8 bases and J by 3 bases, with 19 bases between the two germline ends. Full variable domain (rest looked up from reference TRBV19 and TRBJ2-2): DGGITQSPKYLFRKEGQNVTLSCEQNLNHDAMYWYRQDPGQGLRLIYYSQIVNDFQKGDIAEGYSVSREKKESFPLTVTSAQKNPTAFYLCASSASSLHHTGELFFGEGSRLTVL.

The chain employs TRBV27 and TRBJ1-6; D gene uncertain. Germline V gene sequence: CDR1 MNHEY, CDR2 SMNVEV (reference sequence). The CDR3 runs 12 residues. V lost 3 bases and J 6 bases, leaving 3 bases between the germline ends. The CDR3 DNA follows: TGTGCCAGCAGTTTTTCTAATTCACCCCTCCACTTT. Translation: CASSFSNSPLHF.

The chain is built from TRBV4-1 and TRBJ2-2; weak D call: TRBD2 (7 bases). V was trimmed by 6 bases and J by 4 bases, leaving 18 bases between them. CDR3 length equals 16 residues. Germline loops: CDR1 MGHRA, CDR2 YSYEKL. CDR3 sequence reads: CASSSIGGGSTGELFF. Written as DNA, the CDR3 is TGCGCCAGCAGTTCCATAGGGGGAGGGTCCACCGGGGAGCTGTTTTTT.

Concerning this clonotype: A clone one base away is much larger, so this may be a read error. This chain connects TRBV6-1 to TRBJ2-2; 13 bases agree with TRBD2. CDR1 is MNHNS, CDR2 SASEGT, per germline. There are 15 residues in the CDR3. CDR3 nucleotide sequence: TGTGCCAGTACCGGGACTAGCGGGACGGCCGGGGGGCTGTTTTTT. It translates to CASTGTSGTAGGLFF.

This clonotype was seen only once. The J gene is TRBJ1-2, the V gene TRBV9; no clear D gene. CDR1 and CDR2 (germline): SGDLS, YYNGEE. The CDR3 length is 15 residues. V was pared by 7 bases and J by 4 bases, with 20 bases between. CDR3 DNA: TGTGCCAGCGGCGCGGACCCCCGAAGGTCCTATGGCTACACCTTC. The encoded protein is CASGADPRRSYGYTF.

The rearrangement uses TRBV6-5 and TRBJ2-7; D might be TRBD2 (6 bases). Germline V gene data show CDR1 as MNHEY and CDR2 as SVGAGI. The germline V and J ends were trimmed by 2 bases and 3 bases, with 14 bases remaining between them. The CDR3 runs 15 residues. CDR3 nucleotides: TGTGCCAGCAGTTACGGAGGGGCGGCATACTACGAGCAGTACTTC. This codes for CASSYGGAAYYEQYF.

V and J are TRBV12-3 or TRBV12-4 and TRBJ2-3, with a tentative D call TRBD2 (6 bases). CDR3 length equals 15 residues. Deletions cut 0 bases from V and 2 bases from J, with 9 bases between. The CDR3 protein is CASSLAGGTTDTQYF. The CDR3 DNA sequence: TGTGCCAGCAGTTTAGCGGGCGGGACCACAGATACGCAGTATTTT.

Notes on this clonotype: This may stem from a read error, because a much larger clone lies one nucleotide away. The chain employs TRBV11-2 and TRBJ1-1, with 7 positions matching TRBD1. Per germline, CDR1 SGHAT and CDR2 FQNNGV. This CDR3 comprises 13 residues. CDR3 DNA: TGTGCCAGCAGCGACAGGGAGAGCACTAAAGCTTTCTTT. Translated, it gives CASSDRESTKAFF.

This clonotype was seen many times. This chain connects TRBV6-1 to TRBJ2-7, with TRBD1 matching 7 bases. The germline gives CDR1 MNHNS, CDR2 SASEGT. The CDR3 has 13 residues. Trimming cost V 5 bases and J 3 bases; bases outside gene matches: 4. The CDR3 bases are TGTGCCAGCAGTAAGGGGACAGTCTACGAGCAGTACTTC. Amino acid sequence: CASSKGTVYEQYF.

Of note for this clonotype: A much larger clone lies a single base off, so this may be a read error. The chain combines TRBV11-2 with TRBJ2-2; D might be TRBD1 or TRBD2, each matching 5 bases. The germline gives CDR1 SGHAT, CDR2 FQNNGV. The CDR3 extends over 18 amino acids. CDR3: CASSSYAQRGRDTEELFF. The CDR3 nucleotides are TGTGCCAGCAGCTCATATGCCCAACGGGGCCGCGACACCGAGGAGCTGTTTTTT.

The chain is built from TRBV5-5 and TRBJ2-2; 10 nucleotides match TRBD2. Germline V gene lookup returns CDR1 SGHKS and CDR2 YYEKEE (reference sequence). The CDR3 extends over 18 amino acids. J was trimmed by 0 bases and V by 4 bases; bases with no gene match: 9. The CDR3 DNA is TGTGCCAGCAGCGAGAATCCTAGCGGGGGAACGAACACCGGGGAGCTGTTTTTT. Encoded protein: CASSENPSGGTNTGELFF.

This clonotype was detected many times. The chain carries TRBV7-9 and TRBJ2-2; D remains unclear. V lost 4 bases and J 5 bases, leaving 11 bases between the germline ends. This CDR3 is 14 amino acids long. Germline V CDR1 and CDR2: SEHNR, FQNEAQ (reference sequence). Written as DNA, the CDR3 is TGTGCCAGCAGCTCGACGTTCTCAACCGGGGAGCTGTTTTTT. Encoded protein: CASSSTFSTGELFF.

This clonotype was found many times. The chain is built from TRBV2 and TRBJ2-7; no clear D. The V end was cut by 5 bases, the J end by 3 bases, with 20 bases between. The CDR3 extends over 16 amino acids. Germline V CDR1 and CDR2: SNHLY, FYNNEI. In DNA form, the CDR3 reads TGTGCCAGCAGTACGTCCGCTCGCTCCCCGAACTACGAGCAGTACTTC. Protein sequence: CASSTSARSPNYEQYF.

A note on this clonotype: A far more abundant clone sits one base away, making this likely a read error. This rearrangement joins TRBV7-8 to TRBJ2-3; 7 nucleotides align to TRBD1. The CDR3 sequence is 14 residues long. Germline V lookup: CDR1 SGHVS, CDR2 FQNEAQ. The CDR3: CTSSLGQGTDTQYF. The CDR3 bases are TGTACCAGCAGCCTCGGACAGGGCACAGATACGCAGTATTTT.

This clonotype appeared many times. The V gene is TRBV12-3 or TRBV12-4, the J gene TRBJ2-5, with D perhaps TRBD2 (6 bases). The V gene lost 6 bases and the J gene lost 0 bases, with 17 bases spanning the gap. The CDR3 has 16 amino acids. The CDR3 DNA follows: TGTGCCAGCAGCCCCACCCGGGGGAAGTACCAAGAGACCCAGTACTTC. Its protein product is CASSPTRGKYQETQYF.

This clonotype was seen a few times. The genes are TRBV25-1 and TRBJ1-6; 7 positions match TRBD1. The J segment lost 9 bases and the V segment lost 0 bases, leaving 5 bases of the junction unmatched. CDR1 is MGHDK and CDR2 is SYGVNS in the germline V gene. The CDR3 is 15 amino acids. DNA for the CDR3: TGTGCCAGCAGTGAATATCGGGGACAGTCTTCACCCCTCCACTTT. This gives the protein CASSEYRGQSSPLHF.

This clonotype has more than one count but fewer than ten. One junction end does not reproduce the germline sequence, and a read error may be involved. Here the CDR3 DNA reads TGTGCCAGCAGTTTGGACGATCGCACAGATGCGCAGTATTTT. Protein: CASSLDDRTDAQYF. The rearrangement uses TRBV12-3 or TRBV12-4 and TRBJ2-3; D remains ambiguous. The CDR3 runs 14 residues.

The chain employs TRBV25-1 and TRBJ2-2; D is undetermined. V lost 1 base and J lost 6, with 12 bases in between. Looked up from germline, CDR1 is MGHDK and CDR2 is SYGVNS. The CDR3 is made up of 15 amino acids. The CDR3 DNA sequence: TGTGCCAGCAGTGAATTAATCTTGGGCGCCGGGGAGCTGTTTTTT. Translation: CASSELILGAGELFF. The variable domain in full, completed from reference TRBV25-1 and TRBJ2-2, reads EADIYQTPRYLVIGTGKKITLECSQTMGHDKMYWYQQDPGMELHLIHYSYGVNSTEKGDLSSESTVSRIRTEHFPLTLESARPSHTSQYLCASSELILGAGELFFGEGSRLTVL.

The CDR3 region is CASSSRIRVAKNIQYF. DNA for the CDR3: TGTGCCAGCAGCTCCAGGATACGAGTAGCCAAAAACATTCAGTACTTC. The gene calls are TRBV27 and TRBJ2-4; no clear D gene. The length of the CDR3 is 16 residues. V lost 6 bases to trimming and J lost 0 bases, with 15 bases between them. CDR1 and CDR2 (germline): MNHEY, SMNVEV (reference sequence).